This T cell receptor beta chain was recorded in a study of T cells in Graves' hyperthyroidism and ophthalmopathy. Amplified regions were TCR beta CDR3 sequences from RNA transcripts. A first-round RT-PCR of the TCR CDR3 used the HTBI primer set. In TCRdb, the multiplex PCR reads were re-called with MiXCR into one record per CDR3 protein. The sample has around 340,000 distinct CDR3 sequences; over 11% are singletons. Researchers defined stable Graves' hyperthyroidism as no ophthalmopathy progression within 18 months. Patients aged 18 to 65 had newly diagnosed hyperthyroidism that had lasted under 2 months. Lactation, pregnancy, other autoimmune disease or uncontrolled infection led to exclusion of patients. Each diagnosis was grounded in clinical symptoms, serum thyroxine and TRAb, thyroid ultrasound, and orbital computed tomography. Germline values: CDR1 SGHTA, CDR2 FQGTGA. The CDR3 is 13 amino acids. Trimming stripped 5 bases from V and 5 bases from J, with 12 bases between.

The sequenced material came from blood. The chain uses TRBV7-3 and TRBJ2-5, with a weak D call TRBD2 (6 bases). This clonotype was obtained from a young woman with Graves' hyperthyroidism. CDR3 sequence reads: CASSDGGGETQYF. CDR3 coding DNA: TGTGCCAGCAGCGATGGGGGAGGCGAGACCCAGTACTTC.